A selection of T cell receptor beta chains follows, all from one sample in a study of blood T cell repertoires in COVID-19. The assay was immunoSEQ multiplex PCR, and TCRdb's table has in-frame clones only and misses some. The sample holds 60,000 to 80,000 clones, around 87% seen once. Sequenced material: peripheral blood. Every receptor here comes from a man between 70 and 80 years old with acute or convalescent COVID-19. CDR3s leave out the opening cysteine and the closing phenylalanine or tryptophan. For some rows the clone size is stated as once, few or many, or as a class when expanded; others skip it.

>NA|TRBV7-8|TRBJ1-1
ASSLAGGGGNTEAF
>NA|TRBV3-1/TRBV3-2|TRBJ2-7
ASSSLAGDSYEQY
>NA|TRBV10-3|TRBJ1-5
ATMRGGNQPQH
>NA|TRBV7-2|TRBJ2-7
ASSVRTGAAYEQY
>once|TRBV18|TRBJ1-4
ASSPSREKLF
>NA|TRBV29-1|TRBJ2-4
SVRDSTNIQY
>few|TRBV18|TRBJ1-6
ASSRDNAKSPLH
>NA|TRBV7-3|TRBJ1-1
ASSSRATFTEAF
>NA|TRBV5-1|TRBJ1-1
ASSHMTDSNTEAF
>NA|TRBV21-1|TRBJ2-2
ATGGFLRAGELF
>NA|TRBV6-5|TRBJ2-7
ASSYSKGLYEQY
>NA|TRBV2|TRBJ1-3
ASYERLSGNTIY